This T cell receptor beta chain was captured by sequencing in a study of beta chain features in type 1 diabetes. About the research overall: Sorted cell examination encompassed over 90 million cells across all samples. Findings and limits, study-wide: Shortening of TCRB CDR3s, moderate but significant, appeared in all four CD4+ subsets of Type 1 diabetes patients.

The CDR3 covers 15 residues. J lost 4 bases, V lost 3 bases, and 4 bases had no gene match. The germline V gene encodes CDR1 LNHDA and CDR2 SQIVND (reference sequence). Isolated RNA was reverse transcribed in full, so expressed TCRB transcripts were sequenced. Sequenced by immunoSEQ multiplex PCR; TCRdb stores in-frame clones only, minus some. The sample yields approximately 52,000 clones, about three fifths seen once. As for this clone: Its antigen is unknown.

CD45RO/CCR7/CD25/CD127/CD95/CD27 staining was used to isolate CD4+ naive, central memory, regulatory and stem cell-like memory cells by sorting. Sequenced sample: stem cell memory CD4+ T cells from blood. This sequence joins TRBV19 and TRBJ2-2, with 8 bases fitting TRBD1. The TCR comes from a woman younger than 45 with type 1 diabetes. CDR3: CASSIGQGGTGELFF. The DNA for the CDR3 is TGTGCCAGTAGTATTGGACAGGGCGGCACCGGGGAGCTGTTTTTT.